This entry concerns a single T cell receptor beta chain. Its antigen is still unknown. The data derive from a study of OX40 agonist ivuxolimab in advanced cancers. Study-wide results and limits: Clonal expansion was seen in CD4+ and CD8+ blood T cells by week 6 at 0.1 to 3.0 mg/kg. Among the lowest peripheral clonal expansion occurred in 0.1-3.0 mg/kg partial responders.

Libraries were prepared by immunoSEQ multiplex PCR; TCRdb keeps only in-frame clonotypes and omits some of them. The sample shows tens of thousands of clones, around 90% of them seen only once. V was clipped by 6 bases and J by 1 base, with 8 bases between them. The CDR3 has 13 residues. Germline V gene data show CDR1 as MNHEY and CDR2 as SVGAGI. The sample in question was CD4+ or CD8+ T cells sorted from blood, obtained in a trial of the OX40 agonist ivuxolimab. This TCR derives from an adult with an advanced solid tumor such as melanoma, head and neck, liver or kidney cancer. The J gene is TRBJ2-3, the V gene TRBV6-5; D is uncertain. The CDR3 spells CASSHSGTDTQYF. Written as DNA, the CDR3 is TGTGCCAGCAGCCACTCGGGCACAGATACGCAGTATTTT.